One sample yielded the 20 T cell receptor beta chains listed below, sequenced in a study of somatic mutations in cytotoxic T cells in rheumatoid arthritis. This table comes from immunoSEQ multiplex PCR, and its TCRdb copy is limited to in-frame clones, with some not included. The sample includes a few thousand clones, roughly four fifths of them seen just once. Sequenced: CD8+ T cells sorted from blood. The receptors come from a woman between 50 and 59 years old with rheumatoid arthritis.

The rearrangement uses TRBV7-9 and TRBJ2-5; TRBD2 matches 14 bases. CDR1 SEHNR and CDR2 FQNEAQ come from the germline V gene (reference sequence). The CDR3 has 17 amino acids. Trimming took 8 bases from V and 4 from J; bases not matched to a gene: 12. The CDR3 reads CASFGLAGGNLGETQYF. The CDR3 DNA reads as TGTGCCAGCTTCGGACTAGCGGGAGGAAATTTGGGAGAGACCCAGTACTTC.

The V gene is TRBV10-3, the J gene TRBJ2-7; 9 nucleotides match TRBD1. With 7 bases clipped from V and 4 bases from J, the junction kept 5 bases outside the gene matches. Germline V gene sequence: CDR1 ENHRY, CDR2 SYGVKD. CDR3 length equals 13 residues. CDR3 protein: CAIKGTGLYEQYF. CDR3 coding DNA: TGTGCCATCAAAGGGACAGGGCTTTACGAGCAGTACTTC.

The rearrangement joins TRBV11-2 to TRBJ1-2, with D perhaps matching TRBD1 (6 bases). Germline-derived CDR1 and CDR2 are SGHAT and FQNNGV. The CDR3 is made up of 15 amino acids. Between the trimmed V and J ends, which lost 1 base and 4 bases, there was a span of 13 bases. CDR3 nucleotides: TGTGCCAGCAGCTTAGCCCGGGACACAGCCTATGGCTACACCTTC. The encoded protein is CASSLARDTAYGYTF.

This clone is labeled as large (0.1 to 1%). The chain employs TRBV12-5 and TRBJ1-2; D is perhaps TRBD1 (5 bases). Germline V gives CDR1 LGHNT, CDR2 FRNRAP. V was pared by 1 base and J by 5 bases, with 14 bases between. The CDR3 covers 15 residues. This CDR3 reads CASGLGGGAPYGYTF. For the CDR3, the DNA is TGTGCTAGTGGTTTGGGCGGGGGAGCGCCATATGGCTACACCTTC.

This clone is medium-sized. CDR3 DNA sequence: TGTGCCAGCTCCTTCGCGGGAGCATCAGATACGCAGTATTTT. Protein: CASSFAGASDTQYF. This chain links TRBV18 with TRBJ2-3, with TRBD2 matching over 7 bases. CDR1 KGHSH and CDR2 LQKENI come from the germline V gene. The CDR3 has 14 residues. Trimming cost V 6 bases and J 4 bases; bases outside gene matches: 7.

CDR3 bases: TGCGCCAGCAGCCACGGACAGGGCGCGGACTTCTTT. Protein: CASSHGQGADFF. The chain couples TRBV4-1 to TRBJ1-1; 8 positions match TRBD1. From germline, CDR1 is MGHRA and CDR2 YSYEKL. Losses at the gene ends were 3 bases for V and 14 bases for J; bases not matched to a gene: 8. The CDR3 is 12 residues long.

In DNA, the CDR3 is TGTGCCAGCAGCTTAGGCGACAGTAATTATCAGCCCCAGCATTTT. Protein product: CASSLGDSNYQPQHF. The genes are TRBV7-6 and TRBJ1-5, with a tentative D call TRBD1 (5 bases). V was clipped by 1 base and J by 5 bases, with 12 bases between them. This CDR3 is 15 amino acids long. Germline CDR1 SGHVS, CDR2 FNYEAQ.

This clone is categorized as medium-sized (0.01 to 0.1%). The J gene is TRBJ1-2, the V gene TRBV9, with D hard to call. CDR1 is SGDLS and CDR2 is YYNGEE in the germline V gene. This CDR3 comprises 14 residues. With 3 bases removed from V and 8 bases from J, the gap between germline ends came to 17 bases. The CDR3 sequence: CASSDASSRVGYTF. Here the CDR3 DNA reads TGTGCCAGCAGCGATGCAAGCTCTCGGGTAGGCTACACCTTC.

The chain uses TRBV2 and TRBJ1-5, with D unresolved. Trimming left V 7 bases short and J 4 bases short, with 11 bases between. This CDR3 has 13 amino acids. Germline CDR1 and CDR2: SNHLY and FYNNEI. CDR3 DNA: TGTGCCAGCACTTTAACAGATAATCAGCCCCAGCATTTT. Translation: CASTLTDNQPQHF.

V gene TRBV10-2 combines with J gene TRBJ2-7, with 7 positions matching TRBD1. V trimming: 0 bases; J trimming: 3 bases; junction bases outside the gene matches: 5. CDR1 WSHSY and CDR2 SAAADI come from the germline V gene. This CDR3 is built from 15 residues. CDR3 residues: CASSESAGGSYEQYF. In DNA form, the CDR3 reads TGCGCCAGCAGTGAGTCCGCAGGGGGAAGCTACGAGCAGTACTTC.

J is TRBJ1-1 and V is TRBV6-5, with no clear D. Germline-derived CDR1 and CDR2 are MNHEY and SVGAGI. Trimming cost V 0 bases and J 6 bases, with 17 bases left between them. The CDR3 totals 16 residues. The CDR3 sequence: CASSYSNPGRGPEAFF. The CDR3 coding sequence is TGTGCCAGCAGTTACTCGAATCCAGGCCGTGGGCCTGAAGCTTTCTTT.

This chain uses TRBV30 with TRBJ1-3; no firm D call. CDR1 GTSNPN and CDR2 SVGIG come from the germline V gene (reference sequence). The CDR3 runs 12 residues. V lost 5 bases and J lost 2, with 7 bases in between. Here the CDR3 DNA reads TGTGCCTGGCCCAATCCTGGAAACACCATATATTTT. It yields the protein CAWPNPGNTIYF.

The rearrangement joins TRBV19 to TRBJ2-5; 9 bases fit TRBD1. Germline CDR1 is LNHDA and CDR2 is SQIVND (reference sequence). Trimming at V came to 3 bases and at J to 5 bases, leaving 10 bases not matched to a gene. This CDR3 spans 16 amino acids. This CDR3 reads CASSIGAGQGLETQYF. DNA for the CDR3: TGTGCCAGTAGTATCGGGGCGGGACAGGGATTGGAGACCCAGTACTTC.

The J gene is TRBJ1-2, the V gene TRBV9, with 7 bases fitting TRBD1. The CDR3 length is 14 residues. In germline, CDR1 is SGDLS, CDR2 YYNGEE. After removal of 5 bases from V and 4 bases from J, the junction contained 8 bases not matched to a gene. DNA for the CDR3: TGTGCCAGCAGAAACCGGGACAGCCTCTATGGCTACACCTTC. It codes for CASRNRDSLYGYTF.

In its sample, this clone was seen a few times. The genes are TRBV30 and TRBJ2-7, with a weak D call TRBD1 (5 bases). Germline-derived CDR1 and CDR2 are GTSNPN and SVGIG (reference sequence). The ends were cut back, 5 bases at V and 0 bases at J, with 11 bases in the middle. CDR3 size: 13 residues. CDR3 in DNA: TGTGCCTGGTACTCCAGGGACTCCTACGAGCAGTACTTC. It encodes CAWYSRDSYEQYF.

This chain uses TRBV15 with TRBJ1-6; unclear D gene. The CDR3 consists of 12 residues. The V gene's germline CDR1 is LNHNV and CDR2 YYDKDF (reference sequence). Trimming removed 8 bases from V and 8 bases from J, with 10 bases in between. The CDR3 sequence: CATSNLYSPLHF. The CDR3 coding sequence is TGTGCCACCTCAAACTTATATTCACCCCTCCACTTT.

The chain employs TRBV4-1 and TRBJ1-5, with D maybe TRBD1 (6 bases). V was cut by 0 bases and J by 4 bases, with 16 bases left in between. Germline lookup yields CDR1 MGHRA and CDR2 YSYEKL. The length of the CDR3 is 17 residues. In DNA form, the CDR3 reads TGCGCCAGCAGCCAAGACAGGGGAAATGGAAGGAATCAGCCCCAGCATTTT. Its translation: CASSQDRGNGRNQPQHF.

The V and J genes are TRBV27 and TRBJ2-1, with TRBD2 identical over 7 bases. Germline V gene data show CDR1 as MNHEY and CDR2 as SMNVEV (reference sequence). Trimming at V came to 4 bases and at J to 1 base, leaving 7 bases not matched to a gene. The CDR3 length is 16 residues. Here the CDR3 DNA reads TGTGCCAGCAGTTCCGGCGGGAGTATATCCTACAATGAGCAGTTCTTC. The encoded protein is CASSSGGSISYNEQFF.

This CDR3 is CASSLPPSGTEAFF. Written as DNA, the CDR3 is TGTGCCAGCAGTTTACCTCCTAGTGGCACTGAAGCTTTCTTT. The chain uses TRBV28 and TRBJ1-1; D uncertain. Germline V gene lookup returns CDR1 MDHEN and CDR2 SYDVKM. This CDR3 has 14 residues. With 2 bases removed from V and 4 bases from J, the gap between germline ends came to 11 bases.

This clone was seen only once. The junction shows a germline mismatch at one end, possibly a read error. Other DNA sequences from this sample encode an identical CDR3 as well. CDR3 sequence (DNA): TGTGCCTCGTTCGGCGCGGTCTACAACGAGCAGTTCTTC. It is translated as CASFGAVYNEQFF. The V and J genes are TRBV30 and TRBJ2-1; D gene uncertain. Germline values: CDR1 GTSNPN, CDR2 SVGIG (reference sequence). CDR3 length: 13 residues.